One sample yielded the 25 T cell receptor beta chains listed below, sequenced in a study of regulatory T cells in long-lasting Graves disease. The time point denotes: newly diagnosed GD, antithyroid drugs for less than 3 months. RNA from PBMCs was the source of the TCR library. Arm-PCR of CDR3 regions with iRepertoire HTBI primers generated TCR beta libraries. Via MiXCR, TCRdb re-called the multiplex PCR reads, giving one row per CDR3 protein. The table records a few hundred thousand distinct CDR3 sequences, approximately 20% of them present only once. The sequencing here drew on peripheral blood mononuclear cells (PBMCs), taken at new diagnosis, from a patient treated with antithyroid drugs. The origin of the receptors is a female donor with Graves disease.

At least ten counts were recorded for this clonotype. This chain connects TRBV20-1 to TRBJ2-5, with 7 bases lining up with TRBD1. CDR1 is DFQATT and CDR2 is SNEGSKA in the germline V gene (reference sequence). Trimming cost V 1 base and J 1 base; bases outside gene matches: 6. There are 15 residues in the CDR3. The chain's CDR3 is CSARAAGTVQETQYF. Written as DNA, the CDR3 is TGCAGTGCTAGAGCTGCCGGGACAGTCCAAGAGACCCAGTACTTC.

The chain links TRBV12-3 or TRBV12-4 to TRBJ2-3; D remains ambiguous. CDR3 length: 13 residues. The V and J ends lost 5 bases and 3 bases respectively, with 9 bases between them. The CDR3 sequence is CASSPLGTDTQYF. CDR3 nucleotides: TGTGCCAGCAGTCCTCTAGGTACAGATACGCAGTATTTT.

With regard to this clonotype: This likely came from a read error, as a far larger clone is one base away. The V call is TRBV5-5, the J call TRBJ2-7, with D maybe TRBD1 (5 bases). Between the trimmed V and J ends, which lost 2 bases and 3 bases, there was a span of 18 bases. The CDR3 covers 16 residues. CDR1 and CDR2 (germline): SGHKS, YYEKEE (reference sequence). This CDR3 is CASSLGVGLVFYEQYF. The CDR3 DNA reads as TGTGCCAGCAGCTTAGGGGTTGGGCTTGTCTTCTACGAGCAGTACTTC. Full variable domain (remainder filled in from reference TRBV5-5 and TRBJ2-7): DAGVTQSPTHLIKTRGQQVTLRCSPISGHKSVSWYQQVLGQGPQFIFQYYEKEERGRGNFPDRFSARQFPNYSSELNVNALLLGDSALYLCASSLGVGLVFYEQYFGPGTRLTVT.

This clonotype turned up a few times. This clone may be a read error of a much larger clone one base away. The chain employs TRBV18 and TRBJ2-2, with D unclear. Germline V gene lookup returns CDR1 KGHSH and CDR2 LQKENI. The CDR3 length is 15 residues. The CDR3 nucleotides are TGTGCCAGCCCACCCTATTCAGGAGACACCGGGGAGCTGTTTTTT. Its protein is CASPPYSGDTGELFF.

Concerning this clonotype itself: This is likely an artifact of a read error, given a far larger clone one base away. The chain couples TRBV7-2 to TRBJ2-3; possible D gene TRBD1, 6 bases. Matching the DNA end better, TRBJ1-5 makes the J call doubtful. Germline V lookup: CDR1 SGHTA, CDR2 FQGNSA. CDR3 size: 14 residues. The CDR3 protein is CASSWGALTDTQHF. The CDR3 DNA is TGTGCCAGCAGCTGGGGGGCCCTCACAGATACGCAGCATTTT.

The sample holds many counts of this clonotype. V is TRBV2 and J is TRBJ2-6; D is undetermined. CDR1 is SNHLY and CDR2 is FYNNEI in the germline V gene. The CDR3 is 15 residues long. V lost 6 bases and J lost 0, with 9 bases in between. The CDR3: CASRGPSSGANVLTF. For the CDR3, the DNA is TGTGCCAGCAGAGGACCGTCCTCTGGGGCCAACGTCCTGACTTTC.

This clonotype was seen at least ten times. The chain recombines TRBV28 with TRBJ2-3; D might be TRBD2 (6 bases). Per germline, CDR1 MDHEN and CDR2 SYDVKM. The CDR3 has 15 amino acids. Trimming stripped 3 bases from V and 4 bases from J, with 14 bases between. CDR3 loop: CASSLEGLGADTQYF. DNA of the CDR3: TGTGCCAGCAGTTTGGAGGGGCTAGGTGCAGATACGCAGTATTTT.

The rearrangement joins TRBV11-2 to TRBJ2-5; D is unresolved. Germline-derived CDR1 and CDR2 are SGHAT and FQNNGV. V was shortened by 6 bases and J by 2 bases, with 7 bases between the two germline ends. The CDR3 contains 12 residues. CDR3 region: CASSREQETQYF. The CDR3 region has the DNA TGTGCCAGCAGTCGAGAACAAGAGACCCAGTACTTC.

The J gene is TRBJ2-7, the V gene TRBV4-2, with D perhaps TRBD2 (6 bases). Germline V gene data show CDR1 as LGHNA and CDR2 as YNFKEQ. V shed 4 bases and J shed 1 base, with 17 bases lying between them. There are 16 residues in the CDR3. CDR3 loop: CASSPTSRGGSYEQYF. CDR3 nucleotides: TGTGCCAGCAGCCCGACTAGTCGGGGCGGTTCCTACGAGCAGTACTTC.

This clonotype came up many times. The chain has TRBV3-1 and TRBJ1-1; 7 bases agree with TRBD1. CDR1 is LGHDT, CDR2 YNNKEL, per germline (reference sequence). The CDR3 is 14 residues long. The V segment lost 2 bases and the J segment 5 bases; nucleotides outside the gene matches: 5. The CDR3 region is CASSQQGERTEAFF. CDR3 nucleotides: TGTGCCAGCAGCCAACAGGGGGAGAGGACTGAAGCTTTCTTT.

This clonotype showed up just once. The chain employs TRBV7-9 and TRBJ1-4; D not certain. V was cut by 7 bases and J by 7 bases, with 7 bases left in between. Germline CDR1 is SEHNR and CDR2 is FQNEAQ (reference sequence). CDR3 length: 11 residues. CDR3 sequence reads: CASTVSEKLFF. The CDR3, as DNA: TGTGCCAGCACAGTTAGTGAAAAACTGTTTTTT. The full variable domain, with the rest looked up from reference TRBV7-9 and TRBJ1-4, is DTGVSQNPRHKITKRGQNVTFRCDPISEHNRLYWYRQTLGQGPEFLTYFQNEAQLEKSRLLSDRFSAERPKGSFSTLEIQRTEQGDSAMYLCASTVSEKLFFGSGTQLSVL.

The chain carries TRBV2 and TRBJ2-3; 10 bases agree with TRBD1. The DNA end is a closer match to TRBJ2-5, so the J assignment may be wrong. The CDR3 extends over 15 amino acids. CDR1 is SNHLY and CDR2 is FYNNEI in the germline V gene. CDR3 DNA sequence: TGTGCCAGCAGGGTCCGACAGGGGGCCGGGGAGACCCAGTACTTC. It yields the protein CASRVRQGAGETQYF.

This clonotype came up many times. V is TRBV9 and J is TRBJ2-3; D is unclear. This CDR3 region has 14 residues. V gave up 4 bases and J gave up 0 bases, with 9 bases separating them. The germline V gene has CDR1 SGDLS and CDR2 YYNGEE. The CDR3 reads CASSLRTSTDTQYF. The CDR3 DNA follows: TGTGCCAGCAGCCTTAGAACTAGCACAGATACGCAGTATTTT.

This clonotype was recorded a few times. The gene calls are TRBV19 and TRBJ1-2, with unresolved D. Germline V gives CDR1 LNHDA, CDR2 SQIVND (reference sequence). CDR3 length: 13 amino acids. The V end lost 7 bases, the J end lost 8 bases, and 17 bases lay between the germline ends. The CDR3 here is CASTAANLGGYTF. The CDR3 region has the DNA TGTGCCAGTACTGCGGCCAATCTTGGGGGCTACACCTTC. The entire variable domain, with the rest obtained from reference TRBV19 and TRBJ1-2, is as follows: DGGITQSPKYLFRKEGQNVTLSCEQNLNHDAMYWYRQDPGQGLRLIYYSQIVNDFQKGDIAEGYSVSREKKESFPLTVTSAQKNPTAFYLCASTAANLGGYTFGSGTRLTVV.

This clonotype was found many times. This chain connects TRBV6-5 to TRBJ2-1; weak D call: TRBD2 (5 bases). The V end lost 0 bases, the J end lost 5 bases, and 11 bases lay between the germline ends. Germline V gene data show CDR1 as MNHEY and CDR2 as SVGAGI. The CDR3 consists of 15 residues. The CDR3: CASSYSRERNNEQFF. CDR3 nucleotide sequence: TGTGCCAGCAGTTACTCGAGGGAGAGAAACAATGAGCAGTTCTTC.

This clonotype was recorded a few times. The rearrangement links TRBV28 to TRBJ2-7, with D unresolved. The germline V gene has CDR1 MDHEN and CDR2 SYDVKM. The CDR3 spans 11 residues. Trimming removed 6 bases from V and 6 bases from J, with 9 bases in between. CDR3 region: CASRGTGEQYF. The CDR3 nucleotides are TGTGCCAGCAGGGGAACGGGCGAGCAGTACTTC.

About this clonotype itself: This likely reflects a read error, since a far larger clone is one base away. J is TRBJ2-7 and V is TRBV6-5, with 16 positions matching TRBD2. The CDR3 is 18 amino acids. CDR1 MNHEY and CDR2 SVGAGI come from the germline V gene. Trimming took 6 bases from V and 8 from J; bases not matched to a gene: 16. CDR3 coding DNA: TGTGCCAGCAGCGTAGAGGGGACTAGCGGGAGGGCCGGGTACAAGCAGTACTTC. It specifies CASSVEGTSGRAGYKQYF.

This clonotype came up many times. This chain connects TRBV7-8 to TRBJ1-1; the D is unclear. This CDR3 is built from 12 residues. V lost 5 bases and J lost 7, with 11 bases in between. The V gene's germline CDR1 is SGHVS and CDR2 FQNEAQ. The CDR3 nucleotides are TGTGCCAGCAGCCCGATCCCAGGTGAAGCTTTCTTT. Amino acids: CASSPIPGEAFF.

Many counts were recorded for this clonotype. V gene TRBV7-9 combines with J gene TRBJ2-1; D unresolved. CDR3 length equals 13 residues. CDR1 SEHNR and CDR2 FQNEAQ come from the germline V gene (reference sequence). Trimming removed 10 bases at V and 4 bases at J, with 14 bases between. The CDR3 DNA sequence: TGTGCCACCCGAGGTTGGGGATACAATGAGCAGTTCTTC. Encoded protein: CATRGWGYNEQFF.

This clonotype came up many times. This sequence joins TRBV7-2 and TRBJ1-6, with no clear D. The CDR3 has 14 residues. V dropped 4 bases and J dropped 8 bases, with 12 bases sitting between them. In germline, CDR1 is SGHTA, CDR2 FQGNSA. The CDR3 region is CASSSRVSDSPLHF. The DNA of the CDR3 is TGTGCCAGCAGCTCTCGGGTTTCGGATTCACCCCTCCACTTT.

This clonotype has ten or more counts. This chain connects TRBV7-2 to TRBJ2-5, with unresolved D. Germline V gives CDR1 SGHTA, CDR2 FQGNSA. This CDR3 contains 12 residues. Trimming stripped 5 bases from V and 0 bases from J, with 4 bases between. CDR3 loop: CASSNYQETQYF. The CDR3 nucleotides are TGTGCCAGCAGCAATTACCAAGAGACCCAGTACTTC.

This clonotype was counted ten times or more. The rearrangement uses TRBV20-1 and TRBJ2-1; no clear D. Germline CDR1 and CDR2: DFQATT and SNEGSKA (reference sequence). This CDR3 is built from 13 residues. The germline V and J ends were trimmed by 7 bases and 4 bases, with 14 bases remaining between them. In DNA, the CDR3 is TGCAGTGTTCACCGACCCTTATACAATGAGCAGTTCTTC. Translation: CSVHRPLYNEQFF.

The chain joins TRBV12-3 or TRBV12-4 to TRBJ1-1, with D unresolved. Trimming stripped 7 bases from V and 1 base from J, with 10 bases between. This CDR3 contains 13 residues. The CDR3 here is CASTPGRNTEAFF. The DNA of the CDR3 is TGTGCCAGCACCCCCGGCAGGAACACTGAAGCTTTCTTT.

The rearrangement uses TRBV28 and TRBJ2-3, with 9 bases that match TRBD2. TRBJ2-1 matches the DNA end more closely, so the J call is doubtful. In germline, CDR1 is MDHEN, CDR2 SYDVKM. CDR3 length: 13 residues. CDR3 in amino acids: CASSDLAGSEQFF. The DNA for the CDR3 is TGTGCCAGCAGCGATCTAGCGGGAAGTGAGCAGTTCTTC.

The table lists this clonotype with many counts. J is TRBJ2-5 and V is TRBV12-3 or TRBV12-4, with unresolved D. This CDR3 spans 11 amino acids. V lost 7 bases to trimming and J lost 9 bases, with 12 bases between them. The CDR3 DNA is TGTGCCAGCACCCGCGGAGTGGCCCAGTACTTC. This translates into CASTRGVAQYF.